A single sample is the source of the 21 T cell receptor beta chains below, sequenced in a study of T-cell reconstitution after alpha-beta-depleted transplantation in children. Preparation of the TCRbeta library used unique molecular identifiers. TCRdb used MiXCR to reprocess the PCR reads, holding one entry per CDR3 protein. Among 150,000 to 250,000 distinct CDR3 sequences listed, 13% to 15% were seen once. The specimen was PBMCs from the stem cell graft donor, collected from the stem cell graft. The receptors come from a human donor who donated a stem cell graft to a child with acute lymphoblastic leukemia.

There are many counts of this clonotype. The CDR3 spells CASSLERVSWGEQYF. CDR3 bases: TGCGCCAGCAGCTTGGAGAGGGTGTCGTGGGGCGAGCAGTACTTC. The J gene is TRBJ2-7, the V gene TRBV5-1, with D perhaps matching TRBD2 (5 bases). This CDR3 has 15 amino acids. Germline V gene data show CDR1 as SGHRS and CDR2 as YFSETQ. With 0 bases removed from V and 6 bases from J, the gap between germline ends came to 16 bases.

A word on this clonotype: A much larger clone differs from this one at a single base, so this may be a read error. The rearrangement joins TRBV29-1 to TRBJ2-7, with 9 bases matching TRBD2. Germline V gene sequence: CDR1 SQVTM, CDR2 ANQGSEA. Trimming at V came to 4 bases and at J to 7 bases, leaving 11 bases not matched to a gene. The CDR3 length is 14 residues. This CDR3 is CSVVVLAGRREQYF. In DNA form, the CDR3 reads TGCAGCGTTGTGGTTCTAGCGGGACGCAGAGAGCAGTACTTC.

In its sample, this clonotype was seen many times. CDR3 protein: CSARGTGGPEAFF. The CDR3 nucleotides read TGCAGTGCTAGAGGGACAGGGGGCCCTGAAGCTTTCTTT. This chain joins TRBV20-1 and TRBJ1-1; 11 nucleotides match TRBD1. CDR3 length: 13 residues. CDR1 and CDR2 from the germline V gene are DFQATT and SNEGSKA (reference sequence). The V and J ends lost 1 base and 6 bases, in that order; junction bases with no gene match: 1.

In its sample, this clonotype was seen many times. The CDR3 reads CSARTGDPDYEQYF. CDR3 in DNA: TGCAGTGCTAGAACGGGGGACCCGGACTACGAGCAGTACTTC. The rearrangement joins TRBV20-1 to TRBJ2-7; D possibly corresponds to TRBD2 (6 bases). V shed 2 bases and J shed 3 bases, with 14 bases lying between them. Germline assignment: CDR1 DFQATT and CDR2 SNEGSKA (reference sequence). The CDR3 is 14 residues long.

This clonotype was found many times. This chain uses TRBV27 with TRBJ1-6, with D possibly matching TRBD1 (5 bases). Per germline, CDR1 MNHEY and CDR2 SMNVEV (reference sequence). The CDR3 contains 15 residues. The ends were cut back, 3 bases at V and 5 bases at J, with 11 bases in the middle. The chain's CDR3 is CASSLVTDNNSPLHF. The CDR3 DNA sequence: TGTGCCAGCAGTTTGGTAACGGACAATAATTCACCCCTCCACTTT.

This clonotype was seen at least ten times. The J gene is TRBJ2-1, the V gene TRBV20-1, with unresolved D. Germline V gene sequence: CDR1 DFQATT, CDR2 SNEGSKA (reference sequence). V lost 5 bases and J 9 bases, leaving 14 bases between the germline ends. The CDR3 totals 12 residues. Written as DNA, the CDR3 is TGCAGTGCTCCCCTAAGTGTCCGTGAGCAGTTCTTC. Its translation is CSAPLSVREQFF.

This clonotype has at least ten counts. The CDR3 is CASSQDNRDNEQFF. For the CDR3, the DNA is TGTGCCAGCAGCCAAGATAACAGGGACAATGAGCAGTTCTTC. The chain uses TRBV4-2 and TRBJ2-1; perhaps TRBD1 as D (6 bases). Germline CDR1 LGHNA, CDR2 YNFKEQ. This CDR3 comprises 14 residues. V shed 0 bases and J shed 5 bases, with 8 bases lying between them.

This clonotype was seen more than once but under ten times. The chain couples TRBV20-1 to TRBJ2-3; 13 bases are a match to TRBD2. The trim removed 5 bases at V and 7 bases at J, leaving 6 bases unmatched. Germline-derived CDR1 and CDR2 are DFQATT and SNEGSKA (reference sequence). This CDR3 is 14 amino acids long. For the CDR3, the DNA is TGCAGTGCTCCGGGACTAGCGGGATTATATACGCAGTATTTT. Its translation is CSAPGLAGLYTQYF.

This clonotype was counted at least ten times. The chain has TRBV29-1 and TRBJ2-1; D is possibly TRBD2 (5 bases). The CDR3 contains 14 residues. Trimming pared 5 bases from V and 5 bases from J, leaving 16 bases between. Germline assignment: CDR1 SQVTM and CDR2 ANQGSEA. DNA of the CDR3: TGCAGCGTTCCAACAACTAGTATCCACAATGAGCAGTTCTTC. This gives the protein CSVPTTSIHNEQFF.

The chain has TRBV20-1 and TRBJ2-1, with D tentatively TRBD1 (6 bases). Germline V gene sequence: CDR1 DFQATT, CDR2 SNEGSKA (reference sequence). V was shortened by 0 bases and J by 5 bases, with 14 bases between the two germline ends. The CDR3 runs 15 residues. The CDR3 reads CSARDLNRAHNEQFF. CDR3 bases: TGCAGTGCTAGAGATCTGAACAGGGCCCACAATGAGCAGTTCTTC.

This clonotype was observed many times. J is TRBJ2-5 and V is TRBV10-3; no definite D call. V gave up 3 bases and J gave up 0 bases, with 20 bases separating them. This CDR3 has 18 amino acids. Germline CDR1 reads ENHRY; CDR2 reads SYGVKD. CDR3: CAISEGMGRSPYQETQYF. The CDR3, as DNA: TGTGCCATCAGTGAAGGAATGGGCCGGAGCCCGTACCAAGAGACCCAGTACTTC.

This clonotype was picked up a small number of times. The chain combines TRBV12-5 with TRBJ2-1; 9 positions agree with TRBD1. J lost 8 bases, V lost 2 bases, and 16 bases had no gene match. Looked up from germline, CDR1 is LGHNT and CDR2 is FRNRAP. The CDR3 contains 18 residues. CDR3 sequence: CASGLTTFRDRVWHEQFF. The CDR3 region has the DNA TGTGCTAGTGGTTTGACAACTTTCCGGGACAGGGTCTGGCATGAGCAGTTCTTC.

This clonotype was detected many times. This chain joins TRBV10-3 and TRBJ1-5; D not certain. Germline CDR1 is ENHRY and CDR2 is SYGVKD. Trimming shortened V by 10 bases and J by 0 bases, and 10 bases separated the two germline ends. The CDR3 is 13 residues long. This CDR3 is CATSDNSNQPQHF. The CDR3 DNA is TGTGCCACCTCAGATAATAGCAATCAGCCCCAGCATTTT.

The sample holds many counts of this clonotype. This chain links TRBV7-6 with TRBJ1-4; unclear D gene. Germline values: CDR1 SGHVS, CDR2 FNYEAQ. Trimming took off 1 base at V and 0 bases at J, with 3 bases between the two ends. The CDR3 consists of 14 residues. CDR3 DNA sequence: TGTGCCAGCAGCTTAGGTGCAACTAATGAAAAACTGTTTTTT. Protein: CASSLGATNEKLFF.

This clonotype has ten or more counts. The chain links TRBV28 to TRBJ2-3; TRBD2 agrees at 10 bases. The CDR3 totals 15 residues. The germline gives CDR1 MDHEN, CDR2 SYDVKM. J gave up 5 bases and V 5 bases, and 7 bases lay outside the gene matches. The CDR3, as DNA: TGTGCCAGCAGTCCTAGCGGGAGAAAGGGAGATACGCAGTATTTT. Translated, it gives CASSPSGRKGDTQYF.

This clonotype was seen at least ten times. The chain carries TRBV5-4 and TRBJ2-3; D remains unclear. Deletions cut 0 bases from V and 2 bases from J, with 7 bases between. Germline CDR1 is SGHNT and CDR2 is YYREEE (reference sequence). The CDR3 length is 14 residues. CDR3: CASSLERVTDTQYF. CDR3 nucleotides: TGTGCCAGCAGCTTGGAACGGGTCACAGATACGCAGTATTTT.

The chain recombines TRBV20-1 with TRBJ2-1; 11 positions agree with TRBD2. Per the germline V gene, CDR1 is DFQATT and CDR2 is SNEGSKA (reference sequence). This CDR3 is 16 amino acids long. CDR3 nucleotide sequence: TGCACTGGACTTCGACCCACTAGCGGGAGTAGAGATGAGCAGTTCTTC. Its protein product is CTGLRPTSGSRDEQFF.

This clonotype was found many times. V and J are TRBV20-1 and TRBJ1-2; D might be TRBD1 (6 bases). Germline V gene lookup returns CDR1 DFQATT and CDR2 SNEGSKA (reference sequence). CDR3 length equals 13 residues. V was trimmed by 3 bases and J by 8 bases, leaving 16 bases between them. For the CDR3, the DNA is TGCAGTGCTAGCGAGGGGGGTCGAAACGGCTACACCTTC. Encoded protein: CSASEGGRNGYTF.

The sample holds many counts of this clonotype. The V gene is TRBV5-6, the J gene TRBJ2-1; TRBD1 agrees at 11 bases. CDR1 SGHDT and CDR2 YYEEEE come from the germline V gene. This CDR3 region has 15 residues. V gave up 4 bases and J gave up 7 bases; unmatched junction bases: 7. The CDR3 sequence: CASSTDRGPRNEQFF. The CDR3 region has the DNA TGTGCCAGCAGCACGGACAGGGGGCCTCGGAATGAGCAGTTCTTC.

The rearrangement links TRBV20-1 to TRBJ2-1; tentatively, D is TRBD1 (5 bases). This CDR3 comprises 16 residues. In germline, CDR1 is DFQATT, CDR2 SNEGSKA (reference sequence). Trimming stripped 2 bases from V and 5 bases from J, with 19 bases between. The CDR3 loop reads CSARLSVGALDNEQFF. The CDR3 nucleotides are TGCAGTGCTAGACTCAGCGTAGGGGCCCTAGACAATGAGCAGTTCTTC.

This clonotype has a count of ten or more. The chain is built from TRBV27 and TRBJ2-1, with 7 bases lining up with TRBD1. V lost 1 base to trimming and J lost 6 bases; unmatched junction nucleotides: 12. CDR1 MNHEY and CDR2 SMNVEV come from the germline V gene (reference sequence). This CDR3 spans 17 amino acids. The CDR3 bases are TGTGCCAGCAGTTTATTCGGGACAGCCAAGAAACGCAATGAGCAGTTCTTC. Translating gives CASSLFGTAKKRNEQFF.